This is a list of T cell receptor beta chains from one sample in a study of cytomegalovirus exposure and HLA in healthy donors. Sequencing was performed with immunoSEQ multiplex PCR; in TCRdb, only in-frame clones are kept and a portion is missing. The table records some 150,000 clones, approximately 80% of them present only once. The sequencing sample was made of PBMCs. The receptors here all came from a man between 40 and 49 years old in good health and CMV-seronegative. Each CDR3 is given with its conserved first and last residue.

v_gene: TRBV13; CDR3aa: CASSLVGGGLQETQYF
v_gene: TRBV10-3; CDR3aa: CAISESGQLAQYF
v_gene: TRBV4-1; CDR3aa: CASSPPTGLWFNEQFF
v_gene: TRBV6-1; CDR3aa: CASSESVRGVYEQYF
v_gene: TRBV6-1; CDR3aa: CASRAASGGRDEQFF
v_gene: TRBV30; CDR3aa: CAFDRGLYEQYF
v_gene: TRBV6-6; CDR3aa: CASSYSLDSQNTEAFF
v_gene: TRBV6-6; CDR3aa: CASLPRDINTGELFF
v_gene: TRBV6-5; CDR3aa: CASSYANPSYNEQFF
v_gene: TRBV6-1; CDR3aa: CASSIAETDTQYF
v_gene: TRBV11-2; CDR3aa: CASSSTLGTDHEQYF
v_gene: TRBV18; CDR3aa: CASSVGKMGIGETQYF
v_gene: TRBV5-4; CDR3aa: CASSLSRGAADTQYF
v_gene: TRBV27; CDR3aa: CASRQGGYNTEAFF
v_gene: TRBV27; CDR3aa: CASSLSRRGSNSPLHF
v_gene: TRBV7-8; CDR3aa: CASSLARVGGIGEKLFF
v_gene: TRBV7-8; CDR3aa: CASSFNRGLETQYF
v_gene: TRBV5-1; CDR3aa: CASSSYEGAGGYTF
v_gene: TRBV6-6; CDR3aa: CASIGLAGESYEQYF
v_gene: TRBV9; CDR3aa: CASSPRSTSLEQFF
v_gene: TRBV30; CDR3aa: CASTRQSGGIYNEQFF
v_gene: TRBV11-3; CDR3aa: CASSPDGITDTQYF
v_gene: TRBV27; CDR3aa: CASSFTRGSYEQYF
v_gene: TRBV28; CDR3aa: CASSEGDVGRNTIYF
v_gene: TRBV9; CDR3aa: CASSVARNEQFF
v_gene: TRBV27; CDR3aa: CASIPENTDTQYF
v_gene: TRBV5-1; CDR3aa: CASSLFGELGNTIYF
v_gene: TRBV6-5; CDR3aa: CASSFRGQGETQYF
v_gene: TRBV7-9; CDR3aa: CASAWGELFF
v_gene: TRBV10-1; CDR3aa: CASSEFGTAQETQYF
v_gene: TRBV6-1; CDR3aa: CASSVGEPQHF
v_gene: TRBV7-9; CDR3aa: CASSVGTEAFF
v_gene: TRBV28; CDR3aa: CASSLRGFDAEAFF
v_gene: TRBV30; CDR3aa: CAWNGPQGPQFF
v_gene: TRBV4-1; CDR3aa: CASSQTGFGGNTIYF
v_gene: TRBV7-9; CDR3aa: CASSEVAGTGNYGYTF
v_gene: TRBV4-3; CDR3aa: CASSVGQSYGYTF
v_gene: TRBV5-1; CDR3aa: CASRPGNGYEQYF
v_gene: TRBV19; CDR3aa: CASSSQGSATGELFF
v_gene: TRBV10-3; CDR3aa: CAISGGQIGYEQYF
v_gene: TRBV19; CDR3aa: CASHQRTGPAFF
v_gene: TRBV9; CDR3aa: CASSVDGQGTGELFF
v_gene: TRBV27; CDR3aa: CASSSLDTGELFF
v_gene: TRBV5-1; CDR3aa: CASSLAGQEYSPLHF
v_gene: TRBV13; CDR3aa: CASSFRGQGSYEQYF
v_gene: TRBV19; CDR3aa: CASSIPSGGVYNEQFF
v_gene: TRBV6-5; CDR3aa: CASSYSRSENTEAFF